These 18 T cell receptor beta chains originate from one sample sequenced in a study of human T cells and chemical hapten exposure. Time point specified: patch test 1, 2 weeks after DPC sensitization. Treatment noted: therapeutic diphenylcyclopropenone sensitization with weekly scalp DPC. TCRdb passed the RACE reads through MiXCR, listing each CDR3 protein once. The repertoire holds some 50,000 distinct CDR3 sequences, with about a tenth as singletons. Here the sequenced sample was whole blood, taken in connection with sensitization to the hapten diphenylcyclopropenone (DPC). Receptors were obtained from a woman aged 40-49 years with alopecia areata. Some clones in this sample may be carry-over from other donors' samples.

This clonotype occurred many times. The gene calls are TRBV28 and TRBJ1-1; tentative D call: TRBD1 (5 bases). CDR1 is MDHEN and CDR2 is SYDVKM in the germline V gene. The CDR3 sequence is 15 residues long. V gave up 1 base and J gave up 4 bases, with 13 bases separating them. This CDR3 reads CASSLYQGGGTEAFF. As DNA, the CDR3 is TGTGCCAGCAGTTTATACCAGGGTGGAGGCACTGAAGCTTTCTTT.

This clonotype occurred a few times. The chain uses TRBV12-3 or TRBV12-4 and TRBJ1-1, with TRBD1 matching 10 bases. This CDR3 is 13 amino acids long. The V and J ends lost 5 bases and 9 bases, in that order; junction bases with no gene match: 6. The chain's CDR3 is CASSPLGQGKAFF. The CDR3 DNA is TGTGCCAGCAGTCCCCTGGGACAGGGGAAAGCTTTCTTT.

The V gene is TRBV4-2, the J gene TRBJ2-7; TRBD1 might be the D (6 bases). The CDR3 is 15 residues long. The germline V and J ends were trimmed by 0 bases and 4 bases, with 13 bases remaining between them. Germline V gives CDR1 LGHNA, CDR2 YNFKEQ. Here the CDR3 DNA reads TGTGCCAGCAGCCAAGATCCGGGGACACTTTACGAGCAGTACTTC. Translated: CASSQDPGTLYEQYF.

At least ten counts were recorded for this clonotype. The V call is TRBV12-3 or TRBV12-4, the J call TRBJ2-3, with a possible D match to TRBD2 (7 bases). Trimming cost V 5 bases and J 2 bases, with 17 bases left between them. This CDR3 contains 16 residues. The CDR3 nucleotides are TGTGCCAGCAGTCCCCTTGCGGGGGCGGTCACAGATACGCAGTATTTT. This translates into CASSPLAGAVTDTQYF.

This clonotype showed up many times. This chain uses TRBV27 with TRBJ2-3; D tentatively reads TRBD1 or TRBD2 (6 bases each). The V gene's germline CDR1 is MNHEY and CDR2 SMNVEV (reference sequence). The V end lost 5 bases, the J end lost 0 bases, and 12 bases lay between the germline ends. This CDR3 is 15 amino acids long. CDR3 DNA: TGTGCCAGCAGTCCCGGGGGCGTAAGCACAGATACGCAGTATTTT. It is translated as CASSPGGVSTDTQYF.

This clonotype was counted ten times or more. CDR3 nucleotide sequence: TGCAGTGCTAGCCCCGGCCAGGGGGGGAAGTACACTGAAGCTTTCTTT. This sequence encodes CSASPGQGGKYTEAFF. The rearrangement uses TRBV20-1 and TRBJ1-1; TRBD1 matches at 7 bases. The V and J ends lost 3 bases and 3 bases, in that order; junction bases with no gene match: 13. Germline V lookup: CDR1 DFQATT, CDR2 SNEGSKA (reference sequence). This CDR3 contains 16 residues.

This clonotype is labeled as medium-sized. The V call is TRBV20-1, the J call TRBJ2-3; 8 bases fit TRBD2. The CDR3 totals 16 residues. The ends lost 2 bases at V and 4 bases at J; junction bases unmatched: 11. Germline V lookup: CDR1 DFQATT, CDR2 SNEGSKA (reference sequence). This chain's CDR3 is CSARPTSGGRSDTQYF. CDR3 bases: TGCAGTGCTAGACCAACTAGCGGCGGGAGATCAGATACGCAGTATTTT.

There are many counts of this clonotype. The chain is built from TRBV5-1 and TRBJ2-4; TRBD1 matches at 7 bases. The germline gives CDR1 SGHRS, CDR2 YFSETQ. Trimming took 3 bases from V and 2 from J; bases not matched to a gene: 8. This CDR3 region has 16 residues. In nucleotides, the CDR3 is TGCGCCAGCAGCTGGCCGGCACAGGGGTCCAAAAACATTCAGTACTTC. It encodes CASSWPAQGSKNIQYF.

This clonotype was observed at least ten times. The V gene is TRBV11-3, the J gene TRBJ2-7; 7 bases map to TRBD1. Germline CDR1 and CDR2: SGHNT and YENEEA. The V gene end was trimmed by 5 bases and the J gene end by 6 bases; junction bases not matched to a gene: 10. The CDR3 has 14 amino acids. The CDR3 region is CASSPRQGSSEQYF. For the CDR3, the DNA is TGTGCCAGCAGCCCACGACAGGGAAGCAGCGAGCAGTACTTC.

This clonotype has just a few counts. The CDR3 DNA reads as TGCGCCAGCAGCCCTCAAGGACTAGCGGGAACGAACACCGGGGAGCTGTTTTTT. This codes for CASSPQGLAGTNTGELFF. The gene calls are TRBV4-1 and TRBJ2-2; 12 bases are a match to TRBD2. There are 18 residues in the CDR3. In germline, CDR1 is MGHRA, CDR2 YSYEKL. The J segment lost 0 bases and the V segment lost 4 bases, leaving 6 bases of the junction unmatched.

The table lists this clonotype with many counts. V is TRBV5-1 and J is TRBJ2-3; TRBD2 might be the D (6 bases). Germline loops: CDR1 SGHRS, CDR2 YFSETQ. The CDR3 is 17 amino acids. Trimming removed 4 bases from V and 0 bases from J, with 18 bases in between. The CDR3 sequence: CASSPFVAGLSTDTQYF. The DNA of the CDR3 is TGCGCCAGCAGCCCCTTTGTGGCGGGGCTTAGCACAGATACGCAGTATTTT.

This clonotype occurred many times. The J gene is TRBJ2-2, the V gene TRBV2, with D hard to call. This CDR3 has 15 amino acids. V was trimmed by 4 bases and J by 0 bases, leaving 9 bases between them. Germline V gene data show CDR1 as SNHLY and CDR2 as FYNNEI. Written as DNA, the CDR3 is TGTGCCAGCAGTGGATTGCTCGCGAACACCGGGGAGCTGTTTTTT. Its translation is CASSGLLANTGELFF.

This clonotype was picked up a small number of times. The chain recombines TRBV7-3 with TRBJ1-1; D is ambiguous. The CDR3 sequence is 15 residues long. Trimming removed 2 bases from V and 2 bases from J, with 12 bases in between. Per the germline V gene, CDR1 is SGHTA and CDR2 is FQGTGA. CDR3 bases: TGTGCCAGCAGCTTACGCTTGGCCGGTAACACTGAAGCTTTCTTT. This gives the protein CASSLRLAGNTEAFF.

In this sample, this clonotype turned up many times. This chain uses TRBV19 with TRBJ2-7, with 9 nucleotides matching TRBD1. With 5 bases clipped from V and 6 bases from J, the junction kept 11 bases outside the gene matches. The germline V gene encodes CDR1 LNHDA and CDR2 SQIVND (reference sequence). The CDR3 consists of 15 residues. The DNA for the CDR3 is TGTGCCAGTAGTCCGGGGACAGGGAGACTCGGCGAGCAGTACTTC. Translated: CASSPGTGRLGEQYF.

This clonotype came up a few times. The V call is TRBV12-3 or TRBV12-4, the J call TRBJ1-5; perhaps TRBD1 as D (6 bases). V lost 1 base and J lost 6, with 10 bases in between. The CDR3 has 14 amino acids. In DNA, the CDR3 is TGTGCCAGCAGTTTAGGGGGGGGCCCTCAGCCCCAGCATTTT. Translation: CASSLGGGPQPQHF.

This clonotype came up a few times. The V and J genes are TRBV6-1 and TRBJ1-1; no clear D gene. The V gene's germline CDR1 is MNHNS and CDR2 SASEGT. Trimming removed 5 bases from V and 1 base from J, with 8 bases in between. This CDR3 is 13 amino acids long. Here the CDR3 DNA reads TGTGCCAGCAGTCTTGACAAGAACACTGAAGCTTTCTTT. This encodes CASSLDKNTEAFF.

CDR3: CASSPLAVQETQYF. DNA of the CDR3: TGTGCCAGCTCACCCTTAGCGGTCCAAGAGACCCAGTACTTC. This chain uses TRBV18 with TRBJ2-5; perhaps TRBD2 as D (6 bases). Germline assignment: CDR1 KGHSH and CDR2 LQKENI. Trimming took 3 bases from V and 1 from J, leaving 9 bases between them. The CDR3 runs to 14 residues.

This clonotype turned up a few times. The rearrangement joins TRBV7-9 to TRBJ1-2, with D hard to call. The CDR3 totals 12 residues. The V end was cut by 5 bases, the J end by 4 bases, with 8 bases between. Germline V CDR1 and CDR2: SEHNR, FQNEAQ (reference sequence). The CDR3 loop is CASSPGPYGYTF. The CDR3 DNA reads TGTGCCAGCAGCCCAGGCCCCTATGGCTACACCTTC. The entire variable domain, with the rest obtained from reference TRBV7-9 and TRBJ1-2, is as follows: DTGVSQNPRHKITKRGQNVTFRCDPISEHNRLYWYRQTLGQGPEFLTYFQNEAQLEKSRLLSDRFSAERPKGSFSTLEIQRTEQGDSAMYLCASSPGPYGYTFGSGTRLTVV.